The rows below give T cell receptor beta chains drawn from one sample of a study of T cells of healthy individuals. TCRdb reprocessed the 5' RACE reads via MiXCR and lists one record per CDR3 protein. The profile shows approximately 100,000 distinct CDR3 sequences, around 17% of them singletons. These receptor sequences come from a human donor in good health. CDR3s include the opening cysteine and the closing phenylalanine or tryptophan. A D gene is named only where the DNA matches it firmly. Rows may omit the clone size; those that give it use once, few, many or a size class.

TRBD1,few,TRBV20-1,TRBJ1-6,TGCAGTGCAAGGACAGGGGAGGGTTCACCCCTCCACTTT,CSARTGEGSPLHF
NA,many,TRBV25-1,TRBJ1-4,TGTGCCAGCAAAAGGGCTAATGAAAAACTGTTTTTT,CASKRANEKLFF
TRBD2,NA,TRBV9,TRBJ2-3,TGTGCCAGCAGCGTAGACGGGGGGGATACGCAGTATTTT,CASSVDGGDTQYF
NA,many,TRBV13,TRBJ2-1,TGTGCCAGCAGCTTAAATAGCTTCAATGAGCAGTTCTTC,CASSLNSFNEQFF
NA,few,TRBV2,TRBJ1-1,TGTGCCAGCAGCTACACAGGGTCTGAAGCTTTCTTT,CASSYTGSEAFF
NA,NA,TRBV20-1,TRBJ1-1,TGCAGTGCTGTGGTGGAGAACACTGAAGCTTTCTTT,CSAVVENTEAFF
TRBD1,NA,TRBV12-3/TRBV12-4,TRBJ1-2,TGTGCCAGCAGCCAGACAGGGGGAAGCTACACCTTC,CASSQTGGSYTF
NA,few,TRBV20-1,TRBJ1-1,TGCAGTGCTAGCTCAAGGGGCCCCTACACTGAAGCTTTCTTT,CSASSRGPYTEAFF
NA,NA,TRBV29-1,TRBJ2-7,TGCAGCGTTGGACTAGTCGACGAGCAGTACTTC,CSVGLVDEQYF
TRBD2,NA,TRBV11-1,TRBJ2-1,TGTGCCAGCAGCACCCCCGGACTAGCGGGATTCAATGAGCAGTTCTTC,CASSTPGLAGFNEQFF
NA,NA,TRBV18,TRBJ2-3,TGTGCCAGCTCTCAGGGCCTAACTAGCACAGATACGCAGTATTTT,CASSQGLTSTDTQYF
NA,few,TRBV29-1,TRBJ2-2,TGCAGCGTTGGGAGTGCCTACACCGGGGAGCTGTTTTTT,CSVGSAYTGELFF
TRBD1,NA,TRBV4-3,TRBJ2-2,TGCGCCAGCAGCCAAGATCGGGGGACAGGTTACACCGGGGAGCTGTTTTTT,CASSQDRGTGYTGELFF
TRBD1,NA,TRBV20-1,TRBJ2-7,TGCAGTGCTGACAGACCAGACAGGGACTACGAGCAGTACTTC,CSADRPDRDYEQYF
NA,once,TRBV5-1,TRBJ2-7,TGCGCCAGCAGCTTGTACACGGGCTCCTACGAGCAGTACTTC,CASSLYTGSYEQYF